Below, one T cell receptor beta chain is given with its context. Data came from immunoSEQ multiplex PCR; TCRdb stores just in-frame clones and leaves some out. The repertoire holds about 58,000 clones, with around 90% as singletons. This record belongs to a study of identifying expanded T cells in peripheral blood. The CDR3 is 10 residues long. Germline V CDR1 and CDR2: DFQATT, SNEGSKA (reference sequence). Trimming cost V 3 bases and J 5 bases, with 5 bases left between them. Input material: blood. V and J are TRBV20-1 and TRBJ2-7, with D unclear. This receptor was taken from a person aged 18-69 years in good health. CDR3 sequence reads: CSASGHEQYF. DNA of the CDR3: TGCAGTGCTAGTGGGCACGAGCAGTACTTC.